Presented here are 2 T cell receptor beta chains from one specimen sequenced in a study of vaccination and CD4 T cells after COVID-19. Sequenced with the Oncomine TCR Beta short-read assay was DNA taken from cultured CD4+ T cells. One entry per CDR3 protein results from TCRdb running MiXCR on the PCR reads. The repertoire includes about 11,000 distinct CDR3 sequences, roughly 55% of them detected once, and roughly 9.6% sits in the top ten. No antigen has been assigned to these receptors. Treatment indicated: roughly 11-day PBMC culture with coronavirus spike peptide pools or control peptides (ViraFEST assay). Sequences were obtained from CD4+ T cells from blood, cultured in vitro. These receptors came from a human donor who had recovered from COVID-19.

This clonotype was seen just once. The V gene is TRBV7-9, the J gene TRBJ2-1, with TRBD2 matching 14 bases. Germline-derived CDR1 and CDR2 are SEHNR and FQNEAQ (reference sequence). CDR3 length equals 15 residues. V lost 5 bases to trimming and J lost 6 bases; unmatched junction nucleotides: 3. The chain's CDR3 is CASSHGLAGGNEQFF. The CDR3, as DNA: TGTGCCAGCAGCCACGGACTAGCGGGAGGCAATGAGCAGTTCTTC.

This chain joins TRBV20-1 and TRBJ2-5; D is perhaps TRBD1 (6 bases). Germline-derived CDR1 and CDR2 are DFQATT and SNEGSKA (reference sequence). Deletions cut 3 bases from V and 4 bases from J, with 21 bases between. The CDR3 has 16 amino acids. As DNA, the CDR3 is TGCAGTGCTAGGGAAACTTACCAGGGGATGGGAGAGACCCAGTACTTC. It codes for CSARETYQGMGETQYF.